These T cell receptor beta chains were read from a single sample in a study of T cells in Graves' hyperthyroidism and ophthalmopathy. From the multiplex PCR reads, TCRdb called clonotypes with MiXCR, one entry per CDR3 protein. The sample consists of approximately 530,000 distinct CDR3 sequences, 15% to 20% of them appearing once. The sequencing input was blood. The origin of the receptors is a man aged 35 to 55 with Graves' ophthalmopathy. Each CDR3 is given with its conserved first and last residue. Not every row has a clone size; where given, it reads once, few, many or a size class.

abundance: -
v_gene: TRBV9
CDR3aa: CASSTHGTTYGYTF

abundance: -
v_gene: TRBV7-4
CDR3aa: CASSLERYRGSETQYF

abundance: many
v_gene: TRBV30
CDR3aa: CAWSVSSNQPQHF

abundance: -
v_gene: TRBV28
CDR3aa: CASSSSGAGGTDTQYF

abundance: -
v_gene: TRBV20-1
CDR3aa: CSALGQFNQPQHF

abundance: many
v_gene: TRBV7-2
CDR3aa: CASSRGPFGEQYF

abundance: -
v_gene: TRBV7-2
CDR3aa: CASSQPTPAVAKNIQYF

abundance: -
v_gene: TRBV11-1
CDR3aa: CASSRGQGARNTGELFF

abundance: few
v_gene: TRBV2
CDR3aa: CASRGVLWGNTIYF

abundance: few
v_gene: TRBV10-2
CDR3aa: CASRIGGGRTYNEQFF

abundance: -
v_gene: TRBV3-1
CDR3aa: CASSQGRGPNSPLHF

abundance: -
v_gene: TRBV7-8
CDR3aa: CASSLRSGPITGELFF

abundance: few
v_gene: TRBV30
CDR3aa: CAWSVQTDEKLFF

abundance: few
v_gene: TRBV28
CDR3aa: CAGSFKDRGSQPQHF

abundance: few
v_gene: TRBV2
CDR3aa: CASRGSELFF

abundance: many
v_gene: TRBV11-2
CDR3aa: CASSSVGAGTYEQYF